The clone carrying this T cell receptor (beta chain) was picked up a small number of times. The CDR3 contains 15 residues. The germline V gene has CDR1 SGDLS and CDR2 YYNGEE. V lost 3 bases to trimming and J lost 7 bases; unmatched junction nucleotides: 7. This specimen belongs to a study of T cells after yellow fever vaccination. TCRdb re-derived calls from the 5' RACE reads in MiXCR, one entry per CDR3 protein. Here the sample spans about 400,000 distinct CDR3 sequences, about 6% being singletons. This specimen consisted of PBMCs, obtained 5 days after the yellow fever booster vaccination. This sequence joins TRBV9 and TRBJ2-1, with 10 bases that match TRBD2. The receptor was isolated from a man aged 25-45 years who received the YFV17D yellow fever vaccine. The CDR3 coding sequence is TGTGCCAGCAGCGCCGGACTAGCGGAAGAAAATGAGCAGTTCTTC. This encodes CASSAGLAEENEQFF.